The 2 T cell receptor beta chains in this list originate from one sample, sequenced in a study of early T cells in non-severe SARS-CoV-2 infection. A single record per CDR3 protein comes from TCRdb applying MiXCR to the 5' RACE reads. The table has about 26,000 distinct CDR3 sequences, around 4.2% seen once; the top ten hold around 4%. The source material was whole blood. All receptors derive from an adult who was a healthcare worker with PCR-confirmed SARS-CoV-2 infection or an uninfected control (not recorded which).

This clonotype came up many times. This chain joins TRBV7-9 and TRBJ1-4; D gene unclear. V dropped 3 bases and J dropped 6 bases, with 14 bases sitting between them. CDR1 SEHNR and CDR2 FQNEAQ come from the germline V gene (reference sequence). CDR3 length equals 15 residues. The CDR3 here is CASSFSGGGDEKLFF. DNA for the CDR3: TGTGCCAGCAGCTTTTCCGGTGGAGGTGATGAAAAACTGTTTTTT.

This clonotype was counted only a few times. The V and J genes are TRBV11-2 and TRBJ2-4, with D possibly matching TRBD2 (6 bases). V dropped 6 bases and J dropped 1 base, with 13 bases sitting between them. Germline CDR1 reads SGHAT; CDR2 reads FQNNGV. The CDR3 is made up of 15 amino acids. CDR3 region: CASRRRGLAKNIQYF. The CDR3 DNA reads as TGTGCCAGCAGGAGGCGGGGTCTGGCCAAAAACATTCAGTACTTC.